A selection of T cell receptor beta chains follows, all from one sample in a study of cytomegalovirus exposure and HLA in healthy donors. Generated by immunoSEQ multiplex PCR, the TCRdb table keeps only in-frame clones and is missing some. The table has roughly 84,000 clones, approximately 90% seen once. The sample consisted of PBMCs. All receptors come from a young man in good health and CMV-seronegative. Each CDR3 is given with its conserved first and last residue.

TRBV14	TRBJ1-2	CASSSHQGFGGYTF
TRBV28	TRBJ1-1	CASSFSFYDFLRGMNTEAFF
TRBV4-1	TRBJ1-1	CASSHQVGPIGTEAFF
TRBV28	TRBJ1-5	CASSPRTGRVGQPQHF
TRBV6-5	TRBJ1-2	CTSSRQEEGYTF
TRBV28	TRBJ2-2	CASSFRVPGELFF
TRBV18	TRBJ1-4	CASSPMGHANEKLFF
TRBV5-1	TRBJ1-1	CASSSRGRGSMNTEAFF
TRBV18	TRBJ2-3	CASSPRRQGSTDTQYF
TRBV5-5	TRBJ1-2	CASSPRETDGYTF
TRBV18	TRBJ2-2	CASSPRGDDTGELFF
TRBV9	TRBJ2-7	CASSVEGLGGPSEQYF
TRBV10-2	TRBJ2-7	CASLAPGQGPGYEQYF
TRBV15	TRBJ2-7	CATSRGGSGYEQYF
TRBV4-1	TRBJ2-1	CASSQVSTSGGVGSYNEQFF
TRBV27	TRBJ2-7	CASSFKQTYEQYF